The clone carrying this TCR beta chain has a handful of counts. Antigen unknown. Germline CDR1 DFQATT, CDR2 SNEGSKA (reference sequence). CDR3 length equals 16 residues. Trimming took 1 base from V and 0 from J, leaving 15 bases between them. TCRdb re-derived calls from the RT-PCR reads in MiXCR, one entry per CDR3 protein. This sample has fewer than 550,000 distinct CDR3 sequences; about 25% occur once, and the top ten carry 1.5% to 2%. The sample is drawn from a study of response to subunit inactivated influenza vaccine. Findings of the study overall: T cells newly recruited by each seasonal influenza vaccination are few, the authors suggested.

The specimen was CD4+ T cells sorted from PBMCs, collected less than 6 days after vaccination. The clonotype originates from a man aged 50 or older who received an inactivated influenza vaccine. The chain employs TRBV20-1 and TRBJ2-5, with a weak D call TRBD2 (6 bases). The CDR3 protein is CSARAGERGYQETQYF. In nucleotides, the CDR3 is TGCAGTGCTAGAGCTGGAGAACGGGGGTACCAAGAGACCCAGTACTTC.